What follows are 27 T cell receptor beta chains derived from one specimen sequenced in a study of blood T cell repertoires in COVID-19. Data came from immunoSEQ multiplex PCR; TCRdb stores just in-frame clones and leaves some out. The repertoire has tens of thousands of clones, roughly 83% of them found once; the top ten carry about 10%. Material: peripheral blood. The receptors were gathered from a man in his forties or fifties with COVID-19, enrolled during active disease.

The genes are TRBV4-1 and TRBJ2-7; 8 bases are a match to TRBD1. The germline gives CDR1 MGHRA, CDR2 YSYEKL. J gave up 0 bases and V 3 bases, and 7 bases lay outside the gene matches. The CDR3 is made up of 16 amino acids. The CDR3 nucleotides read TGCGCCAGCAGCCAGACGGACAGGGTGGACTCCTACGAGCAGTACTTC. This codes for CASSQTDRVDSYEQYF.

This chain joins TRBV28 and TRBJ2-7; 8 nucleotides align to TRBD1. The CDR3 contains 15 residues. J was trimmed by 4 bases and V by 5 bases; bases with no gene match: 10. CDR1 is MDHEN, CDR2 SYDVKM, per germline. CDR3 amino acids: CASSVPTGALYEQYF. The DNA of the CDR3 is TGTGCCAGCAGTGTACCGACAGGGGCCCTTTACGAGCAGTACTTC. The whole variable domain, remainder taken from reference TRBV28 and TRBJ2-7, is DVKVTQSSRYLVKRTGEKVFLECVQDMDHENMFWYRQDPGLGLRLIYFSYDVKMKEKGDIPEGYSVSREKKERFSLILESASTNQTSMYLCASSVPTGALYEQYFGPGTRLTVT.

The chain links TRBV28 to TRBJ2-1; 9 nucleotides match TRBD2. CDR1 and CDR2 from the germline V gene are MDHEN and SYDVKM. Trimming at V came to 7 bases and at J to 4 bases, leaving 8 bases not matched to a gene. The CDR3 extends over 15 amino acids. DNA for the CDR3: TGTGCCAGCACAACCGGGACTAGCCCTTACAATGAGCAGTTCTTC. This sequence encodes CASTTGTSPYNEQFF.

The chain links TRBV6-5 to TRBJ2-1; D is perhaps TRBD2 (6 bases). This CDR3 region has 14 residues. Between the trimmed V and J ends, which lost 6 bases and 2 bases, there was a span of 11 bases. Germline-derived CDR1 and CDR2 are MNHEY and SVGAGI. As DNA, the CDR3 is TGTGCCAGCAGGGACCCGGGAGCCTACAATGAGCAGTTCTTC. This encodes CASRDPGAYNEQFF.

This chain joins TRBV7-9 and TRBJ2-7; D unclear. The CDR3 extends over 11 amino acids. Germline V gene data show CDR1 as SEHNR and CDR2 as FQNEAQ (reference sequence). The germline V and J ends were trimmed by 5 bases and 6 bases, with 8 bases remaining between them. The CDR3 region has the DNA TGTGCCAGCAGCCACAGTACCGAGCAGTACTTC. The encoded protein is CASSHSTEQYF.

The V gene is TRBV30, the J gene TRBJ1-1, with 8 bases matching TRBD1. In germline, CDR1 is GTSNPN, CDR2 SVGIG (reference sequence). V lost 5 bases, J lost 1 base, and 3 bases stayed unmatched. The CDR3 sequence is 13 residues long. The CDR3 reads CAWEGQANTEAFF. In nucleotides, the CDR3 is TGTGCCTGGGAGGGACAGGCGAACACTGAAGCTTTCTTT.

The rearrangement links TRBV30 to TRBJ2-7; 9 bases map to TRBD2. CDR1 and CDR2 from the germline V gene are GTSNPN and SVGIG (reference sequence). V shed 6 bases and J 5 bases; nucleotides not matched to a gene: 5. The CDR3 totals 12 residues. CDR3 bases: TGTGCCTGCGTCGGACTAGCGAACGAGCAGTACTTC. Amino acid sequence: CACVGLANEQYF. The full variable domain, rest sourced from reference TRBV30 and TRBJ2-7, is SQTIHQWPATLVQPVGSPLSLECTVEGTSNPNLYWYRQAAGRGLQLLFYSVGIGQISSEVPQNLSASRPQDRQFILSSKKLLLSDSGFYLCACVGLANEQYFGPGTRLTVT.

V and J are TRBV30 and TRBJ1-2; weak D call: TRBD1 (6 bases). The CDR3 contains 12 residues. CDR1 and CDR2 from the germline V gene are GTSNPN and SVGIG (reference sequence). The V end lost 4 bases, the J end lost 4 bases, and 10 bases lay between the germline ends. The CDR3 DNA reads TGTGCCTGGAACAGGGTGGGCTATGGCTACACCTTC. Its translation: CAWNRVGYGYTF.

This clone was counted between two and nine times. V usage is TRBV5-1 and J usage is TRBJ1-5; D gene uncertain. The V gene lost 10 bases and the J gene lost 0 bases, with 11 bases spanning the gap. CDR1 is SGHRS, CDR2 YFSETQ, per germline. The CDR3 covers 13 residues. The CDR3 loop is CAFRRGSNQPQHF. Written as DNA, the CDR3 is TGCGCCTTTAGGCGGGGTAGCAATCAGCCCCAGCATTTT. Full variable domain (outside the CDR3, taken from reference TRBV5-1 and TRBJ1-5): KAGVTQTPRYLIKTRGQQVTLSCSPISGHRSVSWYQQTPGQGLQFLFEYFSETQRNKGNFPGRFSGRQFSNSRSEMNVSTLELGDSALYLCAFRRGSNQPQHFGDGTRLSIL.

The CDR3 bases are TGTGCCTGGAACAGGGCTAGCGGGTACTCCTACGAGCAGTACTTC. Amino acid sequence: CAWNRASGYSYEQYF. The chain carries TRBV30 and TRBJ2-7; 8 positions agree with TRBD2. Unmatched junction bases numbered 8, after V lost 4 bases and J lost 0 bases. CDR3 length: 15 amino acids. Germline V gene data show CDR1 as GTSNPN and CDR2 as SVGIG (reference sequence).

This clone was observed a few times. In DNA, the CDR3 is TGTGCCAGCAGCTTCGGGGAACTTTTCGGCTACACCTTC. Amino acid sequence: CASSFGELFGYTF. V usage is TRBV5-4 and J usage is TRBJ1-2; D unresolved. Trimming shortened V by 2 bases and J by 8 bases, and 13 bases separated the two germline ends. Germline V CDR1 and CDR2: SGHNT, YYREEE (reference sequence). The CDR3 totals 13 residues.

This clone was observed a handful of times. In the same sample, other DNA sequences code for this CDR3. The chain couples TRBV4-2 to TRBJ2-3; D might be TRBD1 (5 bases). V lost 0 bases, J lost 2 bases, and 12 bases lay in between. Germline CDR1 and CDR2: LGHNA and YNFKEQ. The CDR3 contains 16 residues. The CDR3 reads CASSQDRDSLTDTQYF. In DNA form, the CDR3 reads TGTGCCAGCAGCCAAGATCGAGACAGCCTCACAGATACGCAGTATTTT.

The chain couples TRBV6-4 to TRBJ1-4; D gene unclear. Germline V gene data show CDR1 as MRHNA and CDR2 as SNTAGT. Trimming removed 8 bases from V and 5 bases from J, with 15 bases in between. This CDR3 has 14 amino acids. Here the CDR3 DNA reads TGTGCCAGCGACGGTGCCCCGGGGAATGAAAAACTGTTTTTT. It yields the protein CASDGAPGNEKLFF.

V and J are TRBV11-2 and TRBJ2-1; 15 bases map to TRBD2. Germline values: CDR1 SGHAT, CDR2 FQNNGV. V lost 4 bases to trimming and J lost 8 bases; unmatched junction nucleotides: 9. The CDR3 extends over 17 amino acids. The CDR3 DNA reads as TGTGCCAGCAGCTCCTGGACTAGCGGGAGGGTCCGGGATGAGCAGTTCTTC. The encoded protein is CASSSWTSGRVRDEQFF.

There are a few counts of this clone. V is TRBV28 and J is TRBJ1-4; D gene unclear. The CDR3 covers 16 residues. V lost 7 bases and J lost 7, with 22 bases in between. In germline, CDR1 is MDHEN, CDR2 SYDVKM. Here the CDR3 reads CASTLRSSGYGEKLFF. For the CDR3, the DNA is TGTGCCAGCACCTTGAGGTCTTCGGGGTATGGTGAAAAACTGTTTTTT.

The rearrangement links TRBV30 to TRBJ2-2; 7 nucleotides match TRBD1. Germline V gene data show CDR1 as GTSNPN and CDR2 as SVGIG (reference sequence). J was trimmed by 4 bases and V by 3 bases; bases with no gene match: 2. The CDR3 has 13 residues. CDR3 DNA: TGTGCCTGGAGGCCAGGGGGCACCGGGGAGCTGTTTTTT. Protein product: CAWRPGGTGELFF.

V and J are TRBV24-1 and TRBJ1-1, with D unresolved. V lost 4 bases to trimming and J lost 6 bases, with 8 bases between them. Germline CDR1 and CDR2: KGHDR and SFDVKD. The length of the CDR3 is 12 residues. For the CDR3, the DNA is TGTGCCACCAGTGAGGGGAGGGCTGAAGCTTTCTTT. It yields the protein CATSEGRAEAFF.

CDR3 bases: TGCGCCAGCACACAACGGGACACAAACATTCAGTACTTC. Its translation: CASTQRDTNIQYF. The chain carries TRBV5-1 and TRBJ2-4, with TRBD1 as a possible D gene (6 bases). V lost 6 bases and J 6 bases, leaving 13 bases between the germline ends. The CDR3 is 13 amino acids. CDR1 is SGHRS, CDR2 YFSETQ, per germline.

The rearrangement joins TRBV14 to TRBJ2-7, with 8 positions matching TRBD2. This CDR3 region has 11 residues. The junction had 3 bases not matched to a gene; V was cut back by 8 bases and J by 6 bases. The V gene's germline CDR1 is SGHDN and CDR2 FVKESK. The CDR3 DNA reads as TGTGCCAGCCGGGCGGGGGGCGAGCAGTACTTC. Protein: CASRAGGEQYF.

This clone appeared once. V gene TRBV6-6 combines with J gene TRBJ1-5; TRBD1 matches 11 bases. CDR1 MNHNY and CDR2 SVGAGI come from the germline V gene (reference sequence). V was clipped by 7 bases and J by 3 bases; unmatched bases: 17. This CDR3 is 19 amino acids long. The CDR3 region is CASTRTGLRDRGANQPQHF. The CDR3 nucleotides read TGTGCCAGCACTCGAACTGGTTTGCGGGACAGGGGGGCCAATCAGCCCCAGCATTTT.

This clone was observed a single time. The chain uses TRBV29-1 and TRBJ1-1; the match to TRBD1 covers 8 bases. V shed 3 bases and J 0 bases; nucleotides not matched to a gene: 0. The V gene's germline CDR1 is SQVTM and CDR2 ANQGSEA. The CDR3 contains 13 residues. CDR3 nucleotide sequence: TGCAGCGTTGAGACAGGGGTGAACACTGAAGCTTTCTTT. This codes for CSVETGVNTEAFF.

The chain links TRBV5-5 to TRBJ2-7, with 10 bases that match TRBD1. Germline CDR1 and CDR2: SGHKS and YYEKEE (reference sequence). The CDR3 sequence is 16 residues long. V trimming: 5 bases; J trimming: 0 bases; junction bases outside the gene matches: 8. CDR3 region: CASRRAGDRGSYEQYF. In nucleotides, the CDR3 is TGTGCCAGCAGGCGTGCGGGGGACAGGGGCTCCTACGAGCAGTACTTC. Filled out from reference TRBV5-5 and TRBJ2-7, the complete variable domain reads DAGVTQSPTHLIKTRGQQVTLRCSPISGHKSVSWYQQVLGQGPQFIFQYYEKEERGRGNFPDRFSARQFPNYSSELNVNALLLGDSALYLCASRRAGDRGSYEQYFGPGTRLTVT.

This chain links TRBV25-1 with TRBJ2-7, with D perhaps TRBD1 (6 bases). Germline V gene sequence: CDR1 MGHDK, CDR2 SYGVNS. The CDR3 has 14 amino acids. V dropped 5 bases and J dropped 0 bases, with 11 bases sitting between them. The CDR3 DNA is TGTGCCAGCAGTCTCCGGGACAACTCCTACGAGCAGTACTTC. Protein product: CASSLRDNSYEQYF.

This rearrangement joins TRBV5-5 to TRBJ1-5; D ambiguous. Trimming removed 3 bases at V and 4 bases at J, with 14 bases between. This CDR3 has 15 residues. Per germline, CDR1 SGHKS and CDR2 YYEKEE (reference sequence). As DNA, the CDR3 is TGTGCCAGCAGCTCGTCCTGGCTCCGAAATCAGCCCCAGCATTTT. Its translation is CASSSSWLRNQPQHF.

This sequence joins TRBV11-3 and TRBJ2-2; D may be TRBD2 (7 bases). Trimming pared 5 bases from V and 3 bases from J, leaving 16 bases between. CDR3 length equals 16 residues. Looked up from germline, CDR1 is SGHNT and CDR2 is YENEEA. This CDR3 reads CASSRTGGADTGELFF. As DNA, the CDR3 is TGTGCCAGCAGCCGCACTGGGGGGGCGGACACCGGGGAGCTGTTTTTT.

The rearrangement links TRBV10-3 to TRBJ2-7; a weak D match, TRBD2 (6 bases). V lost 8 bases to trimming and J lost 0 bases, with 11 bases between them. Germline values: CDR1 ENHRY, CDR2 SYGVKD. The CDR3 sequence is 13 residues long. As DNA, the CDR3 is TGTGCCATCGAGAGCGGGCTCTCCTACGAGCAGTACTTC. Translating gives CAIESGLSYEQYF.

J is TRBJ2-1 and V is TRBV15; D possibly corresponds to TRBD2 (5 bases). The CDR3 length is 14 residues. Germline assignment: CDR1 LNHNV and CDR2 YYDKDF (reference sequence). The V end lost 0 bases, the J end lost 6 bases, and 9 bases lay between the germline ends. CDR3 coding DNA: TGTGCCACCAGCAGAGATTCACTAGTCAATGAGCAGTTCTTC. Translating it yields CATSRDSLVNEQFF.